This T cell receptor (beta chain) was found in a study of human T cells and chemical hapten exposure. A few counts support this clonotype. TCRdb reanalysed the RACE reads using MiXCR and keeps one entry per CDR3 protein. The table includes about 260,000 distinct CDR3 sequences, about 9% detected once. Time point: pre-sensitization, week 0. Treatment defined: therapeutic diphenylcyclopropenone sensitization with weekly scalp DPC. Germline values: CDR1 MNHEY, CDR2 SVGAGI. The CDR3 totals 15 residues. Trimming stripped 0 bases from V and 0 bases from J, with 9 bases between. The chain employs TRBV6-5 and TRBJ2-7, with D perhaps matching TRBD2 (5 bases). The receptor comes from a woman aged 40 to 50 with alopecia areata. Some clones in this sample may be carry-over from other donors' samples. This material consisted of whole blood, taken in connection with sensitization to the hapten diphenylcyclopropenone (DPC). This chain's CDR3 is CASSYSLGSSYEQYF. For the CDR3, the DNA is TGTGCCAGCAGTTACTCGCTAGGGAGCTCCTACGAGCAGTACTTC.